In this sample, the clone carrying this TCR beta chain turned up many times. Its antigen is not identified. The sample belongs to a study of response to subunit inactivated influenza vaccine. Regarding the study as a whole: Authors suggested each seasonal influenza vaccination recruits few new T cells.

Germline CDR1 is SEHNR and CDR2 is FQNEAQ (reference sequence). This CDR3 has 14 residues. Between the trimmed V and J ends, which lost 0 bases and 5 bases, there was a span of 11 bases. TCRdb re-derived calls from the RT-PCR reads in MiXCR, one entry per CDR3 protein. The table lists hundreds of thousands of distinct CDR3 sequences, 14% of them singletons. The material sequenced was PBMCs from blood, taken 14 to 15 days before vaccination. The gene calls are TRBV7-9 and TRBJ2-7; perhaps TRBD2 as D (7 bases). The TCR was taken from a man aged 50 to 60 who received an inactivated influenza vaccine. The CDR3, as DNA: TGTGCCAGCAGCTTAGCGAGAGGGGGGGACGAGCAGTACTTC. It codes for CASSLARGGDEQYF.